The 29 T cell receptor beta chains below were found in one sample sequenced in a study of T cells in Graves' hyperthyroidism and ophthalmopathy. Regions amplified from RNA transcripts were the TCR beta CDR3 regions. An initial round of RT-PCR targeting the TCR CDR3 relied on the HTBI primer set. TCRdb ran MiXCR on the multiplex PCR reads and lists one entry per CDR3 protein. The table has around 290,000 distinct CDR3 sequences, less than 15% seen once. The sequenced sample consisted of blood. These receptors all stem from a woman in her 30s with Graves' hyperthyroidism that later progressed to Graves' ophthalmopathy.

This clonotype was seen at least ten times. The rearrangement uses TRBV7-9 and TRBJ2-7; D gene uncertain. Trimming cost V 4 bases and J 3 bases, with 4 bases left between them. Per germline, CDR1 SEHNR and CDR2 FQNEAQ (reference sequence). There are 11 residues in the CDR3. The CDR3 spells CASSSIYEQYF. The CDR3 DNA reads as TGTGCCAGCAGCTCAATCTACGAGCAGTACTTC. Based on the CDR3 plus reference TRBV7-9 and TRBJ2-7, the full variable domain is DTGVSQNPRHKITKRGQNVTFRCDPISEHNRLYWYRQTLGQGPEFLTYFQNEAQLEKSRLLSDRFSAERPKGSFSTLEIQRTEQGDSAMYLCASSSIYEQYFGPGTRLTVT.

Ten or more counts support this clonotype. V gene TRBV7-2 combines with J gene TRBJ1-4, with D perhaps matching TRBD1 (6 bases). Between the trimmed V and J ends, which lost 5 bases and 3 bases, there was a span of 16 bases. Germline values: CDR1 SGHTA, CDR2 FQGNSA. This CDR3 has 16 amino acids. Written as DNA, the CDR3 is TGTGCCAGCAGCCCCATCGGGGGGCGGGCTAATGAAAAACTGTTTTTT. The encoded protein is CASSPIGGRANEKLFF.

Ten or more counts support this clonotype. The genes are TRBV5-1 and TRBJ2-1; 8 bases agree with TRBD2. The CDR3 sequence is 17 residues long. V lost 1 base to trimming and J lost 5 bases; unmatched junction nucleotides: 11. Germline CDR1 and CDR2: SGHRS and YFSETQ. The CDR3 loop reads CASSLFPREGGDNEQFF. In nucleotides, the CDR3 is TGCGCCAGCAGCTTGTTCCCCCGGGAGGGGGGGGACAATGAGCAGTTCTTC.

This clonotype was seen ten or more times. The chain joins TRBV7-2 to TRBJ1-6, with D hard to call. In germline, CDR1 is SGHTA, CDR2 FQGNSA. Trimming cost V 3 bases and J 7 bases, with 4 bases left between them. The CDR3 contains 12 residues. CDR3 sequence reads: CASSFRNSPLHF. The CDR3 DNA sequence: TGTGCCAGCAGCTTTAGGAATTCACCCCTCCACTTT. The complete variable domain, with remaining parts taken from reference TRBV7-2 and TRBJ1-6, reads GAGVSQSPSNKVTEKGKDVELRCDPISGHTALYWYRQSLGQGLEFLIYFQGNSAPDKSGLPSDRFSAERTGGSVSTLTIQRTQQEDSAVYLCASSFRNSPLHFGNGTRLTVT.

This clonotype was picked up many times. J is TRBJ2-3 and V is TRBV7-3; weak D call: TRBD1 (5 bases). Germline-derived CDR1 and CDR2 are SGHTA and FQGTGA. The ends were cut back, 5 bases at V and 3 bases at J, with 21 bases in the middle. The CDR3 is 17 amino acids. CDR3 protein: CASSPNSTRAKTDTQYF. The CDR3 DNA reads TGTGCCAGCAGCCCAAACTCTACCAGGGCCAAGACAGATACGCAGTATTTT.

The sample holds many counts of this clonotype. This chain uses TRBV6-2 or TRBV6-3 with TRBJ1-2; no reliable D call. The CDR3 runs to 16 residues. Looked up from germline, CDR1 is MNHEY and CDR2 is SVGEGT. Trimming removed 5 bases from V and 7 bases from J, with 23 bases in between. The CDR3 DNA reads as TGTGCCAGCAGTACGTACTCGCGCAAACTGAGTTCTGGCTACACCTTC. Residues: CASSTYSRKLSSGYTF.

This clonotype was observed a few times. The chain employs TRBV20-1 and TRBJ1-3, with D perhaps matching TRBD1 (5 bases). The ends were cut back, 7 bases at V and 3 bases at J, with 16 bases in the middle. This CDR3 has 14 residues. In germline, CDR1 is DFQATT, CDR2 SNEGSKA (reference sequence). The CDR3 protein is CSVRGGAGGNTIYF. DNA for the CDR3: TGCAGTGTCAGAGGTGGGGCGGGTGGAAACACCATATATTTT.

This clonotype was counted many times. The rearrangement links TRBV5-1 to TRBJ2-5; tentative D call: TRBD1 (5 bases). Trimming cost V 2 bases and J 4 bases, with 12 bases left between them. Germline values: CDR1 SGHRS, CDR2 YFSETQ. The CDR3 is 14 residues long. The CDR3 coding sequence is TGCGCCAGCAGCTTCACAGGAACGTTAGAGACCCAGTACTTC. Residues: CASSFTGTLETQYF.

This clonotype was seen only a few times. No conserved phenylalanine or tryptophan is present at the end of the CDR3, so a read error is the likely explanation. The rearrangement links TRBV12-3 or TRBV12-4 to TRBJ1-3; D gene ambiguous. V lost 6 bases, J lost 4 bases, and 10 bases lay in between. The CDR3 length is 13 residues. CDR3 region: CASRPNGGNTIYL. CDR3 DNA sequence: TGTGCCAGCAGGCCGAACGGGGGAAACACCATATATCTT.

This clonotype was detected many times. The chain links TRBV11-3 to TRBJ2-3, with 7 bases that match TRBD2. Germline lookup yields CDR1 SGHNT and CDR2 YENEEA. CDR3 length: 13 amino acids. J gave up 4 bases and V 8 bases, and 6 bases lay outside the gene matches. The CDR3 nucleotides read TGTGCCAGCTCTAGGGACTATGCAGATACGCAGTATTTT. Amino acid sequence: CASSRDYADTQYF.

This clonotype has at least ten counts. The V call is TRBV6-2 or TRBV6-3, the J call TRBJ2-3, with 11 positions matching TRBD2. This CDR3 is 14 amino acids long. Germline assignment: CDR1 MNHEY and CDR2 SVGEGT. The trim removed 2 bases at V and 6 bases at J, leaving 1 base unmatched. CDR3 nucleotides: TGTGCCAGCAGTTACGCTAGCGGGAGGGATACGCAGTATTTT. Translated: CASSYASGRDTQYF.

The gene calls are TRBV20-1 and TRBJ2-1; 10 positions match TRBD2. This CDR3 spans 17 amino acids. Losses at the gene ends were 1 base for V and 2 bases for J; bases not matched to a gene: 8. CDR1 is DFQATT and CDR2 is SNEGSKA in the germline V gene (reference sequence). The CDR3 loop reads CSARGGTAGGAYNEQFF. DNA of the CDR3: TGCAGTGCTAGAGGAGGGACAGCGGGAGGGGCCTACAATGAGCAGTTCTTC.

The chain carries TRBV20-1 and TRBJ2-3; D uncertain. The CDR3 covers 12 residues. V gave up 6 bases and J gave up 2 bases, with 9 bases separating them. CDR1 and CDR2 from the germline V gene are DFQATT and SNEGSKA (reference sequence). The DNA of the CDR3 is TGCAGTGCCCTTCCGTCCACAGATACGCAGTATTTT. This encodes CSALPSTDTQYF.

There are a few counts of this clonotype. The chain recombines TRBV14 with TRBJ2-3; the D call may be TRBD1 or TRBD2 (6 bases each). Germline assignment: CDR1 SGHDN and CDR2 FVKESK. V lost 1 base and J lost 1, with 9 bases in between. The CDR3 spans 15 residues. The CDR3 region is CASSQVGGRTDTQYF. DNA of the CDR3: TGTGCCAGCAGCCAAGTAGGGGGGCGCACAGATACGCAGTATTTT.

This clonotype was counted many times. The genes are TRBV11-1 and TRBJ2-7; D is unresolved. This CDR3 contains 12 residues. Germline CDR1 and CDR2: SGHAT and FQDESV (reference sequence). Between the trimmed V and J ends, which lost 3 bases and 5 bases, there was a span of 8 bases. This chain's CDR3 is CASSLGRNEQYF. DNA for the CDR3: TGTGCCAGCAGCTTGGGCAGGAACGAGCAGTACTTC.

The sample holds many counts of this clonotype. This chain uses TRBV11-2 with TRBJ2-2; TRBD2 might be the D (6 bases). Per germline, CDR1 SGHAT and CDR2 FQNNGV. The CDR3 length is 15 residues. V lost 1 base, J lost 3 bases, and 9 bases lay in between. CDR3 loop: CASSLGDWYTGELFF. Here the CDR3 DNA reads TGTGCCAGCAGCTTAGGGGACTGGTACACCGGGGAGCTGTTTTTT.

The table lists this clonotype with many counts. The J gene is TRBJ2-7, the V gene TRBV7-2; 7 nucleotides match TRBD1. The trim removed 3 bases at V and 3 bases at J, leaving 5 bases unmatched. Looked up from germline, CDR1 is SGHTA and CDR2 is FQGNSA. The CDR3 totals 14 residues. The CDR3 loop is CASSLGQWDYEQYF. In DNA form, the CDR3 reads TGTGCCAGCAGCTTGGGACAGTGGGACTACGAGCAGTACTTC.

This clonotype was seen at least ten times. The chain combines TRBV11-2 with TRBJ2-1, with D possibly being TRBD2 (6 bases). Germline CDR1 and CDR2: SGHAT and FQNNGV. V lost 5 bases and J 4 bases, leaving 18 bases between the germline ends. This CDR3 has 16 amino acids. The CDR3 coding sequence is TGTGCCAGCAGCCCCCTCCCCGGGAGCGCGTACAATGAGCAGTTCTTC. It codes for CASSPLPGSAYNEQFF.

This clonotype has a count of ten or more. CDR3 in DNA: TGTGCCAGCAGTTTTGCCCGGATCGTCTATGGCTACACCTTC. Its translation: CASSFARIVYGYTF. The V gene is TRBV28, the J gene TRBJ1-2; D remains ambiguous. V was cut by 3 bases and J by 4 bases, with 12 bases left in between. The CDR3 contains 14 residues. Germline CDR1 MDHEN, CDR2 SYDVKM.

This clonotype has a count of ten or more. The chain joins TRBV27 to TRBJ2-5; tentative D call: TRBD1 (5 bases). This CDR3 has 14 amino acids. Trimming pared 5 bases from V and 4 bases from J, leaving 14 bases between. Germline V lookup: CDR1 MNHEY, CDR2 SMNVEV (reference sequence). In nucleotides, the CDR3 is TGTGCCAGCAGTGCTCGCAGGGTACGAGAGACCCAGTACTTC. Translation: CASSARRVRETQYF.

The sample holds many counts of this clonotype. The rearrangement links TRBV24-1 to TRBJ2-7; TRBD1 matches 11 bases. Losses at the gene ends were 4 bases for V and 4 bases for J; bases not matched to a gene: 5. The CDR3 spans 15 residues. Looked up from germline, CDR1 is KGHDR and CDR2 is SFDVKD. CDR3: CATSDPGQGAYEQYF. CDR3 nucleotide sequence: TGTGCCACCAGTGACCCCGGACAGGGGGCTTACGAGCAGTACTTC.

A few counts support this clonotype. This could be a read error, since a much larger clone is one nucleotide away. The gene calls are TRBV11-3 and TRBJ2-1, with a weak D call TRBD2 (5 bases). This CDR3 spans 13 amino acids. Germline CDR1 reads SGHNT; CDR2 reads YENEEA. Deletions cut 5 bases from V and 12 bases from J, with 17 bases between. CDR3 DNA: TGTGCCAGCAGCCATAGCCCCGAGGGCGGGCAGTTCTTC. Translating it yields CASSHSPEGGQFF.

There are many counts of this clonotype. The chain joins TRBV27 to TRBJ2-1; D is possibly TRBD1 or TRBD2 (5 bases each). The CDR3 sequence is 15 residues long. Trimming pared 6 bases from V and 2 bases from J, leaving 14 bases between. Per germline, CDR1 MNHEY and CDR2 SMNVEV (reference sequence). CDR3 coding DNA: TGTGCCAGCAGCCTAGGGACGGCCACCTACAATGAGCAGTTCTTC. Protein: CASSLGTATYNEQFF.

The rearrangement links TRBV4-1 to TRBJ2-1; 12 nucleotides agree with TRBD2. V shed 3 bases, J shed 10 bases, and the junction held 10 bases outside the gene matches. The CDR3 is 16 amino acids. Germline lookup yields CDR1 MGHRA and CDR2 YSYEKL. The CDR3 spells CASSQEPGLAGLEQFF. The CDR3 bases are TGCGCCAGCAGCCAGGAACCGGGACTAGCGGGTTTAGAGCAGTTCTTC.

V gene TRBV28 combines with J gene TRBJ2-1; TRBD1 matches 9 bases. V shed 8 bases and J 7 bases; nucleotides not matched to a gene: 12. The CDR3 consists of 15 residues. The germline gives CDR1 MDHEN, CDR2 SYDVKM. CDR3 DNA: TGTGCCAGCGAATCACCTGGGACAGGGATGAATGAGCAGTTCTTC. Its translation is CASESPGTGMNEQFF.

CDR3 coding DNA: TGTGCCAGTAGCCCGACAAGTAACTATGGCTACACCTTC. This encodes CASSPTSNYGYTF. This chain connects TRBV19 to TRBJ1-2; D is unclear. Germline V lookup: CDR1 LNHDA, CDR2 SQIVND (reference sequence). CDR3 length equals 13 residues. Trimming cost V 6 bases and J 1 base, with 9 bases left between them.

This clonotype has a handful of counts. The chain uses TRBV20-1 and TRBJ2-1; D possibly corresponds to TRBD1 (6 bases). V lost 0 bases and J 3 bases, leaving 9 bases between the germline ends. This CDR3 has 14 residues. Germline V gene sequence: CDR1 DFQATT, CDR2 SNEGSKA (reference sequence). The CDR3 DNA reads as TGCAGTGCTAGAGATGGGGGCAACTACAATGAGCAGTTCTTC. Its protein product is CSARDGGNYNEQFF.

This clonotype came up many times. The genes are TRBV18 and TRBJ1-1; 7 nucleotides match TRBD1. Germline V CDR1 and CDR2: KGHSH, LQKENI. J was trimmed by 0 bases and V by 6 bases; bases with no gene match: 16. The CDR3 extends over 18 amino acids. Here the CDR3 reads CASSPRGEAGKMNTEAFF. In nucleotides, the CDR3 is TGTGCCAGCTCGCCCAGGGGGGAGGCGGGCAAGATGAACACTGAAGCTTTCTTT.

J is TRBJ2-7 and V is TRBV10-3, with D unclear. Trimming left V 4 bases short and J 2 bases short, with 3 bases between. CDR1 and CDR2 (germline): ENHRY, SYGVKD. CDR3 length: 11 amino acids. CDR3 loop: CAISAAYEQYF. CDR3 in DNA: TGTGCCATCAGTGCTGCCTACGAGCAGTACTTC.